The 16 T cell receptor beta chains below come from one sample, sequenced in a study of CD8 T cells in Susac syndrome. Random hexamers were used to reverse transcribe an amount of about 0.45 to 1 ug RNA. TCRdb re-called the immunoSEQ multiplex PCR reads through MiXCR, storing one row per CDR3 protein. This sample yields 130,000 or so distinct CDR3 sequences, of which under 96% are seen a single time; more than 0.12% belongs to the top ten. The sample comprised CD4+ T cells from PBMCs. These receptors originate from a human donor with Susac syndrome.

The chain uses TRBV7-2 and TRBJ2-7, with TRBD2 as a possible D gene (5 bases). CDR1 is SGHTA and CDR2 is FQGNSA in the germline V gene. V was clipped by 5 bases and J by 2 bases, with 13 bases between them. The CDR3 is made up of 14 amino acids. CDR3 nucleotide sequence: TGTGCCAGCAGCCAACGGACTGGGGCCTACGAGCAGTACTTC. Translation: CASSQRTGAYEQYF.

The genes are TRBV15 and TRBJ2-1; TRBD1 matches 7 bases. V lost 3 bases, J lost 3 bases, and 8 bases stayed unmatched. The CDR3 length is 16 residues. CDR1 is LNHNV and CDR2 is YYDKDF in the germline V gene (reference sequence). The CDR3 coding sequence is TGTGCCACCAGCAGCATAGGGACAGCTATCTACAATGAGCAGTTCTTC. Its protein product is CATSSIGTAIYNEQFF.

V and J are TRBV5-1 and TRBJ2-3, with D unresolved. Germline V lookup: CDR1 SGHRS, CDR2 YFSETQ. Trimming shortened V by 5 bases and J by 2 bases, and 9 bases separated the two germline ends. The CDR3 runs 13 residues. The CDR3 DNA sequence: TGCGCCAGCAGTGCCCCAGACACAGATACGCAGTATTTT. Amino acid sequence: CASSAPDTDTQYF. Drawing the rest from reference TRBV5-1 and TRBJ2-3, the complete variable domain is KAGVTQTPRYLIKTRGQQVTLSCSPISGHRSVSWYQQTPGQGLQFLFEYFSETQRNKGNFPGRFSGRQFSNSRSEMNVSTLELGDSALYLCASSAPDTDTQYFGPGTRLTVL.

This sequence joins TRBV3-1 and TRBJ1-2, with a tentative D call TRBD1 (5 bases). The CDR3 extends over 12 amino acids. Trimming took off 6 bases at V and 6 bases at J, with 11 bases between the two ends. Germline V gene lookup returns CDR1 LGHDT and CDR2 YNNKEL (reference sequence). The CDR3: CASRRIGDGYTF. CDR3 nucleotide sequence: TGTGCCAGCAGAAGGATAGGGGATGGCTACACCTTC.

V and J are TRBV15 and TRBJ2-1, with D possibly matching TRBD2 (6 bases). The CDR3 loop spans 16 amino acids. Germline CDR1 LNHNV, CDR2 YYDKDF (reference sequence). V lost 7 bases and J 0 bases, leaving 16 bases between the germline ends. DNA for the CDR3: TGTGCCACCACGCCCCTTCGGGGGAGCTCCTACAATGAGCAGTTCTTC. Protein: CATTPLRGSSYNEQFF.

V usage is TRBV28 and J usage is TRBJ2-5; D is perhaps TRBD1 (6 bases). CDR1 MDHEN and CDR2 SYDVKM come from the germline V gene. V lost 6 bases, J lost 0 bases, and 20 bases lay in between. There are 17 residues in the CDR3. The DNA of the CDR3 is TGTGCCAGCAGCGGGCCCCCCATCGACAGGCACCAAGAGACCCAGTACTTC. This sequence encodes CASSGPPIDRHQETQYF.

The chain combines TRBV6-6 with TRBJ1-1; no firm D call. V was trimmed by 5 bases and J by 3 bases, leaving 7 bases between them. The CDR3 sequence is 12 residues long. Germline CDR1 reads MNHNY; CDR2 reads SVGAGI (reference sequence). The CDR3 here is CASSVDYTEAFF. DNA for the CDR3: TGTGCCAGCAGTGTGGACTACACTGAAGCTTTCTTT.

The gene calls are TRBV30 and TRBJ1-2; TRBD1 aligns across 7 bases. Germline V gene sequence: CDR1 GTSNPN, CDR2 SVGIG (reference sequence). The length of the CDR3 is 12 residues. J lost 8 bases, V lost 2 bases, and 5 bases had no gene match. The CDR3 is CAWSSTGDGYTF. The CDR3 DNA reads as TGTGCCTGGAGTTCTACAGGGGACGGCTACACCTTC.

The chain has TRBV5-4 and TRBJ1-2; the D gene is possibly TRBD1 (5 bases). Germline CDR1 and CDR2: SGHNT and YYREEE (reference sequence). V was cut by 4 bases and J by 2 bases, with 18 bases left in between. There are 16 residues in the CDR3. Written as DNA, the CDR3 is TGTGCCAGCAGCACTGACAGAATACGGAGAAACTATGGCTACACCTTC. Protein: CASSTDRIRRNYGYTF.

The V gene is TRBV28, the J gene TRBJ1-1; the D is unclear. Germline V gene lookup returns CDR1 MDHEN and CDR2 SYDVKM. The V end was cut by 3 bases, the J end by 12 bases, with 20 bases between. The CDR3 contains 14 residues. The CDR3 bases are TGTGCCAGCAGTTTGTTTAGTACCGGTTCCCAACCTTTCTTT. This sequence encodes CASSLFSTGSQPFF.

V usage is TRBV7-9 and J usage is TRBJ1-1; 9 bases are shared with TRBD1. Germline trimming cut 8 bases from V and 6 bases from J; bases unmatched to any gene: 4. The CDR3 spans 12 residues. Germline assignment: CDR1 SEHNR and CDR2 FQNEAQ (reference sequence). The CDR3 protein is CASGQGTAEAFF. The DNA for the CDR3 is TGTGCCAGCGGACAGGGGACCGCTGAAGCTTTCTTT.

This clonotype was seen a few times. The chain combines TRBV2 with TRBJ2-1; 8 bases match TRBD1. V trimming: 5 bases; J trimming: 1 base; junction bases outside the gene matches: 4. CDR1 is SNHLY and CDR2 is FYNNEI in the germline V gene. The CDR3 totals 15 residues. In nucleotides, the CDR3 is TGTGCCAGCAGTTTTGACAGGGGATCCTACAATGAGCAGTTCTTC. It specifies CASSFDRGSYNEQFF.

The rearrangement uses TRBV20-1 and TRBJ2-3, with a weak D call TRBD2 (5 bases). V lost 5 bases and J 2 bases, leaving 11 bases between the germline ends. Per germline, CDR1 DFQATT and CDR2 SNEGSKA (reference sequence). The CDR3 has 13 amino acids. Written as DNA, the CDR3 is TGCAGTGCTGGGAGCGGATACACAGATACGCAGTATTTT. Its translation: CSAGSGYTDTQYF.

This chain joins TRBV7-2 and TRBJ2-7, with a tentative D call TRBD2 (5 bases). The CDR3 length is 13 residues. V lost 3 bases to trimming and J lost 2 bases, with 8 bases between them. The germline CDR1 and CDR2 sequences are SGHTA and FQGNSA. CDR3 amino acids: CASSLGGPYEQYF. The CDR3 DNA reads TGTGCCAGCAGCTTGGGCGGGCCCTACGAGCAGTACTTC. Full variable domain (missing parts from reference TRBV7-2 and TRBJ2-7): GAGVSQSPSNKVTEKGKDVELRCDPISGHTALYWYRQSLGQGLEFLIYFQGNSAPDKSGLPSDRFSAERTGGSVSTLTIQRTQQEDSAVYLCASSLGGPYEQYFGPGTRLTVT.

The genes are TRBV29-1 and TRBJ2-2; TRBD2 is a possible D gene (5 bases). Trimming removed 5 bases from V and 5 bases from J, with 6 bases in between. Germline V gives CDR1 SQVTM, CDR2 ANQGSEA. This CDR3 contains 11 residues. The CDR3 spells CSVSGTGELFF. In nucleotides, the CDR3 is TGCAGCGTTTCGGGGACCGGGGAGCTGTTTTTT.

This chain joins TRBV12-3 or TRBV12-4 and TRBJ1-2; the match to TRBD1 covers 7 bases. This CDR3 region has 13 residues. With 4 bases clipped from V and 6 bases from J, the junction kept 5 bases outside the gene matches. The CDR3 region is CASSSTGRDGYTF. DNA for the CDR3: TGTGCCAGCAGTTCGACAGGGCGCGATGGCTACACCTTC.